A selection of T cell receptor beta chains follows, all from one sample in a study of T cells in Graves' hyperthyroidism and ophthalmopathy. TCRdb independently ran MiXCR on the multiplex PCR reads; one entry per CDR3 protein. The sample contains 350,000 to 450,000 distinct CDR3 sequences, roughly 13% of which appear only once. Material: blood. Receptors were obtained from a woman aged 55-70 years with Graves' hyperthyroidism. Each CDR3 is given with its conserved first and last residue. A D gene is named only where the DNA matches it firmly. The listing skips clone size in some rows; elsewhere it reads once, few, many or a size class.

v_gene	abundance	d_gene	j_gene	CDR3aa	CDR3nt
TRBV27	many	TRBD1	TRBJ1-5	CASSRAQGAGGQPQHF	TGTGCCAGCAGTCGGGCTCAGGGGGCTGGAGGTCAGCCCCAGCATTTT
TRBV20-1	many	TRBD2	TRBJ2-1	CSARDPREANEQFF	TGCAGTGCTAGAGATCCCCGGGAGGCCAATGAGCAGTTCTTC
TRBV30	many	NA	TRBJ2-5	CAWSVKGETQYF	TGTGCCTGGAGTGTGAAAGGGGAGACCCAGTACTTC
TRBV3-1	NA	TRBD1	TRBJ2-1	CASSQSRTGRDNEQFF	TGTGCCAGCAGCCAATCCCGGACAGGGCGAGACAATGAGCAGTTCTTC
TRBV2	many	TRBD1	TRBJ2-7	CASSEAWDSYEQYF	TGTGCCAGCAGTGAAGCGTGGGACAGCTACGAGCAGTACTTC
TRBV7-9	many	TRBD1	TRBJ2-7	CASSLGSRGYEQYF	TGTGCCAGCAGCTTAGGGAGCAGGGGGTACGAGCAGTACTTC
TRBV18	few	NA	TRBJ1-2	CASPPGGDGYTF	TGTGCCAGCCCACCCGGCGGGGATGGCTACACCTTC
TRBV9	NA	TRBD2	TRBJ2-1	CASSVRQLAGSYSYNEQFF	TGTGCCAGCAGCGTTCGACAACTAGCGGGATCCTATTCCTACAATGAGCAGTTCTTC
TRBV11-2	many	NA	TRBJ2-7	CASSSRPIGDEQYF	TGTGCCAGCAGCTCAAGACCCATCGGGGACGAGCAGTACTTC
TRBV7-8	few	TRBD2	TRBJ2-3	CASSLFYGGLAGGADTQYF	TGTGCCAGCAGCTTATTTTATGGCGGACTAGCGGGAGGGGCAGATACGCAGTATTTT
TRBV11-2	many	NA	TRBJ2-1	CASSRGMLNEQFF	TGTGCCAGCAGTAGGGGGATGTTGAATGAGCAGTTCTTC
TRBV27	many	NA	TRBJ2-7	CASDSIGVFDEQYF	TGTGCCAGCGATTCGATTGGGGTTTTCGACGAGCAGTACTTC
TRBV10-3	many	TRBD1	TRBJ2-5	CAISRGQGAQETQYF	TGTGCCATCAGTCGAGGACAGGGGGCACAAGAGACCCAGTACTTC
TRBV12-3/TRBV12-4	once	TRBD1	TRBJ1-2	CASRADRGLYGYTF	TGTGCCAGCAGGGCGGACAGGGGTTTGTATGGCTACACCTTC